One and the same sample provided the 28 T cell receptor beta chains below, sequenced in a study of CD8+ T cells in alopecia areata. Sequencing used cDNA as its template, made by extracting RNA and reverse transcribing it. Some clones are missing from TCRdb's copy, which holds only in-frame ones; the method was immunoSEQ multiplex PCR. The data contain around 98,000 clones, roughly two fifths of them singletons. Sample: CD4+ T cells sorted from blood. These receptors came from a human donor with alopecia areata.

The sample holds a few counts of this clone. The chain employs TRBV28 and TRBJ2-5; 8 nucleotides agree with TRBD2. Germline V gene lookup returns CDR1 MDHEN and CDR2 SYDVKM. J gave up 4 bases and V 6 bases, and 10 bases lay outside the gene matches. The CDR3 loop spans 15 amino acids. Here the CDR3 reads CASSLSGAGGETQYF. The CDR3 DNA sequence: TGTGCCAGCAGCCTTAGCGGGGCTGGGGGAGAGACCCAGTACTTC.

There are many counts of this clone. The V and J genes are TRBV18 and TRBJ2-5, with D tentatively TRBD2 (6 bases). Trimming took off 3 bases at V and 4 bases at J, with 9 bases between the two ends. Germline loops: CDR1 KGHSH, CDR2 LQKENI. The CDR3 covers 13 residues. The CDR3 here is CASSPGGRETQYF. As DNA, the CDR3 is TGTGCCAGCTCACCCGGAGGGCGAGAGACCCAGTACTTC.

This clone was seen a few times. The chain joins TRBV5-1 to TRBJ1-3, with unresolved D. V was shortened by 0 bases and J by 4 bases, with 8 bases between the two germline ends. The CDR3 sequence is 14 residues long. Germline-derived CDR1 and CDR2 are SGHRS and YFSETQ. The chain's CDR3 is CASSLGQAGNTIYF. The CDR3 nucleotides are TGCGCCAGCAGCTTGGGTCAGGCCGGAAACACCATATATTTT.

This clone came up a few times. The rearrangement joins TRBV5-1 to TRBJ2-3; D possibly corresponds to TRBD2 (6 bases). Germline loops: CDR1 SGHRS, CDR2 YFSETQ. Trimming shortened V by 1 base and J by 5 bases, and 14 bases separated the two germline ends. The CDR3 consists of 15 residues. Here the CDR3 DNA reads TGCGCCAGCAGCTTGATTGGCGGGAAGATAGATACGCAGTATTTT. Amino acids: CASSLIGGKIDTQYF.

J is TRBJ1-1 and V is TRBV29-1; D is ambiguous. This CDR3 is 14 amino acids long. V lost 4 bases and J lost 3, with 15 bases in between. Per germline, CDR1 SQVTM and CDR2 ANQGSEA. In nucleotides, the CDR3 is TGCAGCGTTGTAGGTCTTCAGTTTCACACTGAAGCTTTCTTT. It specifies CSVVGLQFHTEAFF.

The V gene is TRBV29-1, the J gene TRBJ2-1; maybe TRBD2 (5 bases). This CDR3 region has 14 residues. V dropped 5 bases and J dropped 7 bases, with 18 bases sitting between them. The V gene's germline CDR1 is SQVTM and CDR2 ANQGSEA. CDR3 region: CSVQPAILENEQFF. CDR3 nucleotides: TGCAGCGTTCAACCGGCCATACTAGAGAATGAGCAGTTCTTC.

This clone has more than one count but fewer than ten. V usage is TRBV20-1 and J usage is TRBJ2-5; D gene ambiguous. Per the germline V gene, CDR1 is DFQATT and CDR2 is SNEGSKA (reference sequence). Trimming took off 6 bases at V and 1 base at J, with 6 bases between the two ends. The CDR3 is 11 amino acids. The CDR3 spells CSAESQETQYF. In nucleotides, the CDR3 is TGCAGTGCCGAAAGCCAAGAGACCCAGTACTTC.

The V gene is TRBV30, the J gene TRBJ2-3; a possible D gene is TRBD1 (7 bases). Germline CDR1 is GTSNPN and CDR2 is SVGIG (reference sequence). Trimming stripped 2 bases from V and 5 bases from J, with 14 bases between. The CDR3 runs to 14 residues. In nucleotides, the CDR3 is TGTGCCTGGAGTCGGGGCAGGGGGGAAGATACGCAGTATTTT. Its protein product is CAWSRGRGEDTQYF.

In its sample, this clone was seen a few times. This chain connects TRBV30 to TRBJ2-1; no reliable D call. The V end was cut by 3 bases, the J end by 7 bases, with 7 bases between. This CDR3 has 11 residues. Germline lookup yields CDR1 GTSNPN and CDR2 SVGIG (reference sequence). CDR3 coding DNA: TGTGCCTGGAGCCCGAGGAATGAGCAGTTCTTC. It encodes CAWSPRNEQFF. Full variable domain (rest looked up from reference TRBV30 and TRBJ2-1): SQTIHQWPATLVQPVGSPLSLECTVEGTSNPNLYWYRQAAGRGLQLLFYSVGIGQISSEVPQNLSASRPQDRQFILSSKKLLLSDSGFYLCAWSPRNEQFFGPGTRLTVL.

This clone was counted only a few times. DNA for the CDR3: TGTGCCAGCAGGACGGTTGGAGAGAACTATGGCTACACCTTC. It specifies CASRTVGENYGYTF. The V and J genes are TRBV2 and TRBJ1-2; D remains ambiguous. The CDR3 is 14 amino acids. The germline V and J ends were trimmed by 6 bases and 2 bases, with 13 bases remaining between them. Germline V gives CDR1 SNHLY, CDR2 FYNNEI.

This clone came up a few times. V usage is TRBV11-2 and J usage is TRBJ2-1; no definite D call. The germline V gene has CDR1 SGHAT and CDR2 FQNNGV. Trimming stripped 1 base from V and 8 bases from J, with 9 bases between. This CDR3 is built from 13 residues. CDR3 sequence: CASSLVVRHEQFF. The CDR3 region has the DNA TGTGCCAGCAGCTTAGTGGTCCGGCATGAGCAGTTCTTC.

This clone was observed a handful of times. The genes are TRBV30 and TRBJ2-1, with D hard to call. The length of the CDR3 is 11 residues. CDR1 and CDR2 (germline): GTSNPN, SVGIG (reference sequence). V lost 4 bases to trimming and J lost 6 bases, with 7 bases between them. CDR3 nucleotide sequence: TGTGCCTGGACTACCTTCAATGAGCAGTTCTTC. Amino acid sequence: CAWTTFNEQFF.

This clone was observed once. CDR3 residues: CASSEGSGGSYEQYF. The CDR3 bases are TGTGCCAGCAGCGAAGGGTCGGGGGGCTCCTACGAGCAGTACTTC. V and J are TRBV14 and TRBJ2-7; the match to TRBD2 covers 7 bases. Germline trimming cut 5 bases from V and 0 bases from J; bases unmatched to any gene: 7. The CDR3 totals 15 residues. Germline V gene lookup returns CDR1 SGHDN and CDR2 FVKESK.

This clone turned up a few times. This chain connects TRBV5-1 to TRBJ1-4; the D is unclear. V was shortened by 4 bases and J by 5 bases, with 9 bases between the two germline ends. There are 13 residues in the CDR3. In germline, CDR1 is SGHRS, CDR2 YFSETQ. CDR3 region: CASSLAPNEKLFF. CDR3 DNA sequence: TGCGCCAGCAGCCTAGCCCCCAATGAAAAACTGTTTTTT.

This clone has a handful of counts. The chain links TRBV23-1 to TRBJ2-3; D is uncertain. TRBV23-1 is labeled an ORF, and its function is uncertain. Trimming cost V 6 bases and J 5 bases, with 12 bases left between them. CDR3 size: 13 residues. CDR3 bases: TGCGCCAGCAGGTCATCGGTCCGAGATACGCAGTATTTT. Translated, it gives CASRSSVRDTQYF.

The V gene is TRBV23-1, the J gene TRBJ2-7; D uncertain. TRBV23-1 is recorded as an ORF, its role being uncertain. Between the trimmed V and J ends, which lost 3 bases and 6 bases, there was a span of 9 bases. The CDR3 has 12 residues. The CDR3 bases are TGCGCCAGCAGTCATGCCTTACTCGAGCAGTACTTC. Its translation is CASSHALLEQYF.

The rearrangement links TRBV4-1 to TRBJ1-5, with a weak D call TRBD1 (5 bases). The CDR3 totals 14 residues. The ends were cut back, 1 base at V and 9 bases at J, with 13 bases in the middle. Looked up from germline, CDR1 is MGHRA and CDR2 is YSYEKL. The CDR3: CASSQVRAQGPQHF. CDR3 bases: TGCGCCAGCAGCCAAGTCAGGGCCCAGGGGCCCCAGCATTTT.

The chain uses TRBV29-1 and TRBJ1-2; 9 positions match TRBD1. CDR3 length: 13 amino acids. CDR1 is SQVTM, CDR2 ANQGSEA, per germline. The CDR3 DNA follows: TGCAACGCCGATCGGACAGGGGCGAGTGGCTACACCTTC. Translating it yields CNADRTGASGYTF.

The genes are TRBV30 and TRBJ1-1, with 8 nucleotides matching TRBD1. The V segment lost 3 bases and the J segment 6 bases; nucleotides outside the gene matches: 6. The CDR3 spans 13 residues. CDR1 and CDR2 from the germline V gene are GTSNPN and SVGIG (reference sequence). CDR3 sequence (DNA): TGTGCCTGGAGATTGGGACAGGTGGCTGAAGCTTTCTTT. Translated, it gives CAWRLGQVAEAFF.

This clone was counted a few times. Within the sample, other DNA sequences also encode this same CDR3. This chain joins TRBV29-1 and TRBJ2-7; perhaps TRBD1 as D (5 bases). From germline, CDR1 is SQVTM and CDR2 ANQGSEA. The CDR3 consists of 11 residues. Trimming shortened V by 5 bases and J by 4 bases, and 9 bases separated the two germline ends. CDR3 DNA sequence: TGCAGCGTTACAGGTAGTTACGAGCAGTACTTC. This gives the protein CSVTGSYEQYF.

This chain joins TRBV29-1 and TRBJ2-3, with 7 bases fitting TRBD2. V was pared by 5 bases and J by 5 bases, with 10 bases of the junction left unmatched. The CDR3 length is 14 residues. Germline V CDR1 and CDR2: SQVTM, ANQGSEA. This chain's CDR3 is CSVYGGGSVDTQYF. The DNA of the CDR3 is TGCAGCGTTTACGGCGGGGGATCGGTAGATACGCAGTATTTT.

The V call is TRBV4-3, the J call TRBJ1-1; D not resolved. V was trimmed by 0 bases and J by 3 bases, leaving 5 bases between them. The CDR3 is made up of 13 amino acids. Germline lookup yields CDR1 LGHNA and CDR2 YSLEER. CDR3 protein: CASSQETDTEAFF. CDR3 bases: TGCGCCAGCAGCCAAGAAACCGACACTGAAGCTTTCTTT.

This chain joins TRBV5-1 and TRBJ2-6, with 9 bases lining up with TRBD2. With V trimmed by 4 bases and J by 4 bases, 9 bases remained unmatched. The CDR3 length is 17 residues. The germline V gene has CDR1 SGHRS and CDR2 YFSETQ. CDR3 coding DNA: TGCGCCAGCAGCCGTGGTGGACTAGCGTTGGGGGCCAACGTCCTGACTTTC. Its protein product is CASSRGGLALGANVLTF. Looking up the rest from reference TRBV5-1 and TRBJ2-6 gives the full variable domain: KAGVTQTPRYLIKTRGQQVTLSCSPISGHRSVSWYQQTPGQGLQFLFEYFSETQRNKGNFPGRFSGRQFSNSRSEMNVSTLELGDSALYLCASSRGGLALGANVLTFGAGSRLTVL.

Only a few counts were recorded for this clone. The chain links TRBV29-1 to TRBJ1-5; 9 positions match TRBD1. The J segment lost 4 bases and the V segment lost 6 bases, leaving 4 bases of the junction unmatched. Germline V gene data show CDR1 as SQVTM and CDR2 as ANQGSEA. This CDR3 is 13 amino acids long. CDR3 bases: TGCAGCGTAGTTGGGACAGGGAATCAGCCCCAGCATTTT. Encoded protein: CSVVGTGNQPQHF.

This clone was found a few times. The chain recombines TRBV20-1 with TRBJ2-7; no clear D gene. Trimming left V 7 bases short and J 2 bases short, with 9 bases between. Looked up from germline, CDR1 is DFQATT and CDR2 is SNEGSKA (reference sequence). The length of the CDR3 is 11 residues. Here the CDR3 reads CSDGVTYEQYF. DNA for the CDR3: TGCAGTGACGGCGTGACCTACGAGCAGTACTTC.

V usage is TRBV5-1 and J usage is TRBJ2-7; D is undetermined. CDR1 and CDR2 (germline): SGHRS, YFSETQ. This CDR3 is 14 amino acids long. Deletions cut 5 bases from V and 1 base from J, with 13 bases between. CDR3 in DNA: TGCGCCAGCAGAAAGGACGCATTATCCTACGAGCAGTACTTC. This translates into CASRKDALSYEQYF.

DNA of the CDR3: TGCGCCAGCAGCTTGGCTGGCAGGGAAGGCAATGAGCAGTTCTTC. It codes for CASSLAGREGNEQFF. The chain has TRBV5-1 and TRBJ2-1; D might be TRBD1 (5 bases). V gave up 0 bases and J gave up 6 bases, with 13 bases separating them. The CDR3 contains 15 residues. Germline V gives CDR1 SGHRS, CDR2 YFSETQ.

The chain is built from TRBV29-1 and TRBJ2-1; D might be TRBD1 or TRBD2, each matching 6 bases. The CDR3 is made up of 13 amino acids. V was clipped by 7 bases and J by 4 bases, with 14 bases between them. Germline V lookup: CDR1 SQVTM, CDR2 ANQGSEA. The CDR3 protein is CSAVVGGYNEQFF. For the CDR3, the DNA is TGCAGCGCGGTGGTAGGGGGGTACAATGAGCAGTTCTTC.